This T cell receptor beta chain was sequenced for a study of Ad26.COV2.S vaccination and SARS-CoV-2 variants. Described treatment: approximately 18 received Ad26.COV2.S at low or high dose, single or two shots; about five received placebo; per-sample allocation not given. The samples were gathered on day 63 after the first injection of vaccine or placebo. The method was immunoSEQ multiplex PCR; TCRdb's version includes in-frame clones alone and lacks a portion of them. The sample includes around 310,000 clones, roughly 88% seen only once; the top ten take around 5.5%. In the case of this clone: Its target is unknown.

Study-wide results and limits: Vaccine recipients and placebo recipients showed similar non-spike TCR breadth. The breadth of spike-specific CD8+ and CD4+ T cell responses after vaccination was reportedly substantial. The analyses of TCR breadth and depth may have understated the size of total T cell responses.

Sequencing used peripheral blood, obtained in a trial of Ad26.COV2.S vaccine versus placebo. The source of this sequence is a person aged 18-65 years who received the Ad26.COV2.S COVID-19 vaccine or a placebo.

The CDR3 DNA follows: TGTGCCAGCAGCCCGTGGGGTAGCAATCAGCCCCAGCATTTT. This encodes CASSPWGSNQPQHF. This chain joins TRBV5-4 and TRBJ1-5; D uncertain. The V end was cut by 4 bases, the J end by 0 bases, with 8 bases between. CDR3 length: 14 amino acids. The germline CDR1 and CDR2 sequences are SGHNT and YYREEE (reference sequence).